The rows below give T cell receptor beta chains drawn from one sample of a study of blood T cell repertoires in COVID-19. Assay used: immunoSEQ multiplex PCR; TCRdb lists only in-frame clones, some missing. This table holds around 250,000 clones, about 88% found once. Sequencing was carried out using peripheral blood. Receptors were obtained from a woman in her thirties or forties who had recovered from COVID-19. Both conserved end residues are part of each CDR3. Each record gives: clone size, J gene, D gene, V gene, CDR3 DNA, CDR3 protein. The D gene is left open where the match is weak. A row's size may be missing; if present it is once, few, many or a size class.

- | TRBJ2-7 | - | TRBV2 | TGTGCCAGCAGTGAGTTAAACAGGTCCCACGAGCAGTACTTC | CASSELNRSHEQYF
- | TRBJ1-1 | TRBD1 | TRBV19 | TGTGCCAGTAGTATACAGGGGGCTTTTGAAGCTTTCTTT | CASSIQGAFEAFF
- | TRBJ2-2 | TRBD1 | TRBV5-4 | TGTGCCAGCAGCCTGGGACAGGGGGAATATTCCGGGGAGCTGTTTTTT | CASSLGQGEYSGELFF
- | TRBJ1-5 | - | TRBV20-1 | TGCAGTGCTAGTACGTCCTCGGGGATTCAGCCCCAGCATTTT | CSASTSSGIQPQHF
- | TRBJ2-3 | - | TRBV19 | TGTGCCAGTAGTTATGTTAGATCCACAGATACGCAGTATTTT | CASSYVRSTDTQYF
- | TRBJ1-4 | - | TRBV3-1/TRBV3-2 | TGTGCCAGCAGCCAAGATAGTTTGGAGGGAAAACTGTTTTTT | CASSQDSLEGKLFF
- | TRBJ1-2 | TRBD1 | TRBV28 | TGTGCCAGCAGCCCCCTTCCCCCCGGACAGGGTAGAACCTTC | CASSPLPPGQGRTF
- | TRBJ2-7 | TRBD2 | TRBV4-1 | TGCGCCAGCAGCCACACTAGCGGGGGGTCCTACGAGCAGTACTTC | CASSHTSGGSYEQYF
- | TRBJ1-1 | - | TRBV6-2/TRBV6-3 | TGTGCCAGCAGTTACTCGAGGTTGAACACTGAAGCTTTCTTT | CASSYSRLNTEAFF
- | TRBJ1-2 | - | TRBV6-5 | TGTGCCAGCAGTTACACAGGGACCTCTTATGGCTACACCTTC | CASSYTGTSYGYTF
once | TRBJ2-7 | - | TRBV19 | TGTGCCAGTAGTAGACACCAAGCCTACGAGCAGTACTTC | CASSRHQAYEQYF
- | TRBJ1-5 | - | TRBV5-5 | TGTGCCAGCAGCCCAGGGACTCATATGTCCCAGCCCCAGCATTTT | CASSPGTHMSQPQHF
- | TRBJ1-2 | - | TRBV28 | TGTGCCAGCAGTTTATCCGGGACATCGTATGGCTACACCTTC | CASSLSGTSYGYTF
- | TRBJ1-1 | - | TRBV6-4 | TGTGCCAGTGTGGTTTTTGGACAAACAAACACTGAAGCTTTCTTT | CASVVFGQTNTEAFF
- | TRBJ2-2 | TRBD2 | TRBV7-9 | TGTGCCAGCAGCCCCCCCCGGCGGGAGATTGCCGGGGAGCTGTTTTTT | CASSPPRREIAGELFF
- | TRBJ2-5 | TRBD2 | TRBV3-1/TRBV3-2 | TGTGCCAGCAGCCAAAGGGTGGGGGGGGAGACCCAGTACTTC | CASSQRVGGETQYF
- | TRBJ2-5 | - | TRBV19 | TGTGCCAGTAGTCGGGGTTTCGAGGGTGAGACCCAGTACTTC | CASSRGFEGETQYF
few | TRBJ1-6 | - | TRBV7-2 | TGTGCCAGCAGCCCGAATTTGTGGGCTTTCAATTCACCCCTCCACTTT | CASSPNLWAFNSPLHF
- | TRBJ2-3 | - | TRBV7-9 | TGTGCCAGCAGCTTAGCTTCCGGCCCTCAAGGGGCAGATACGCAGTATTTT | CASSLASGPQGADTQYF
- | TRBJ2-1 | TRBD2 | TRBV6-5 | TGTGCCAGCAGTCGGACTAGCGGACTCAATGAGCAGTTCTTC | CASSRTSGLNEQFF